The next 26 T cell receptor beta chains were all read from a single sample in a study of post-analysis software for immune sequencing data. TCR beta cDNA libraries had unique molecular identifiers. TCRdb processed the PCR reads anew with MiXCR; each CDR3 protein has one entry. Here the sample spans 170,000 or so distinct CDR3 sequences, over 25% being singletons. Antigens for these TCRs are unknown. Study outcomes and limitations: Included in a set of roughly five TRBV segments more frequent in patients than controls were TRBV5-6, TRBV5-1 and TRBV20-1.

The material sequenced was blood. These receptors were collected from a girl aged 5 to 17 with multiple sclerosis.

The sample holds a few counts of this clonotype. This chain joins TRBV27 and TRBJ2-2; D could derive from TRBD1 or TRBD2 (5 bases each). The germline V gene has CDR1 MNHEY and CDR2 SMNVEV (reference sequence). V lost 3 bases and J lost 6, with 11 bases in between. The CDR3 runs to 14 residues. CDR3 bases: TGTGCCAGCAGTTTGGGACCAATGCCCGGGGAGCTGTTTTTT. Translation gives CASSLGPMPGELFF.

This clonotype was picked up a small number of times. The chain is built from TRBV20-1 and TRBJ1-2; D gene ambiguous. The V gene lost 5 bases and the J gene lost 2 bases, with 9 bases spanning the gap. The CDR3 spans 12 residues. Germline V gives CDR1 DFQATT, CDR2 SNEGSKA (reference sequence). CDR3 DNA: TGCAGTGCTCGCAGCATAAACTATGGCTACACCTTC. This translates into CSARSINYGYTF.

The chain is built from TRBV18 and TRBJ1-4; a possible D gene is TRBD1 (5 bases). The germline V gene encodes CDR1 KGHSH and CDR2 LQKENI. This CDR3 has 15 residues. The V end was cut by 0 bases, the J end by 6 bases, with 11 bases between. The CDR3 sequence is CASSPPGRDYEKLFF. The CDR3 nucleotides are TGTGCCAGCTCACCACCAGGGAGGGACTATGAAAAACTGTTTTTT.

The chain joins TRBV13 to TRBJ2-7, with 7 bases lining up with TRBD2. Germline loops: CDR1 PRHDT, CDR2 FYEKMQ (reference sequence). The CDR3 is 14 residues long. Germline trimming cut 6 bases from V and 3 bases from J; bases unmatched to any gene: 8. The CDR3 DNA reads TGTGCCAGCAGTCGGCGGGGGAACTACTACGAGCAGTACTTC. Residues: CASSRRGNYYEQYF.

This clonotype was picked up many times. V gene TRBV20-1 combines with J gene TRBJ2-5; perhaps D is TRBD1 or TRBD2 (5 bases each). CDR3 length: 13 amino acids. V was cut by 4 bases and J by 0 bases, with 9 bases left in between. CDR1 and CDR2 (germline): DFQATT, SNEGSKA (reference sequence). In DNA, the CDR3 is TGCAGTGCTATCGGGACGGACCAAGAGACCCAGTACTTC. This encodes CSAIGTDQETQYF.

The J gene is TRBJ1-4, the V gene TRBV7-3, with 9 bases fitting TRBD1. The CDR3 contains 13 residues. The germline gives CDR1 SGHTA, CDR2 FQGTGA. The V segment lost 5 bases and the J segment 10 bases; nucleotides outside the gene matches: 5. CDR3 in amino acids: CASSPRTGAKLFF. The CDR3 coding sequence is TGTGCCAGCAGCCCCCGGACAGGGGCAAAACTGTTTTTT.

Remarks on this clonotype: Possible read error: a much larger clone is one base away. This chain joins TRBV11-2 and TRBJ2-1; D gene unclear. The V end was cut by 2 bases, the J end by 14 bases, with 10 bases between. The germline V gene has CDR1 SGHAT and CDR2 FQNNGV. This CDR3 has 11 residues. The CDR3 DNA is TGTGCCAGCAGCTTAAGAGCTGCCGAGTTCTTC. Translation gives CASSLRAAEFF. Variable domain in full (rest from reference TRBV11-2 and TRBJ2-1): EAGVAQSPRYKIIEKRQSVAFWCNPISGHATLYWYQQILGQGPKLLIQFQNNGVVDDSQLPKDRFSAERLKGVDSTLKIQPAKLEDSAVYLCASSLRAAEFFGPGTRLTVL.

This clonotype was recorded at least ten times. V is TRBV20-1 and J is TRBJ1-2; D might be TRBD1 (6 bases). CDR3 length: 13 residues. Per the germline V gene, CDR1 is DFQATT and CDR2 is SNEGSKA (reference sequence). Deletions cut 3 bases from V and 8 bases from J, with 16 bases between. CDR3 DNA: TGCAGTGCTAGTCTGGCAGGGGATAAGGGCTACACCTTC. This encodes CSASLAGDKGYTF.

Only a few counts were recorded for this clonotype. V usage is TRBV12-5 and J usage is TRBJ2-2, with D hard to call. Germline values: CDR1 LGHNT, CDR2 FRNRAP. Trimming took 7 bases from V and 3 from J, leaving 12 bases between them. This CDR3 has 14 amino acids. The CDR3 DNA sequence: TGTGCTAGTGCGTTTAATGGGGACACCGGGGAGCTGTTTTTT. Encoded protein: CASAFNGDTGELFF.

J is TRBJ2-4 and V is TRBV20-1, with D perhaps matching TRBD1 or TRBD2 (5 bases each). The V end lost 3 bases, the J end lost 0 bases, and 12 bases lay between the germline ends. Germline values: CDR1 DFQATT, CDR2 SNEGSKA (reference sequence). The CDR3 covers 15 residues. The CDR3 is CSASFEGIAKNIQYF. The CDR3 DNA follows: TGCAGTGCTAGTTTTGAGGGGATAGCCAAAAACATTCAGTACTTC.

V usage is TRBV5-1 and J usage is TRBJ1-5; D call uncertain. Trimming cost V 0 bases and J 7 bases, with 11 bases left between them. CDR3 length: 14 residues. Germline-derived CDR1 and CDR2 are SGHRS and YFSETQ. The CDR3 region is CASSLAGEVQPQHF. CDR3 nucleotide sequence: TGCGCCAGCAGCTTGGCCGGGGAAGTGCAGCCCCAGCATTTT.

Comments on this clonotype: A much larger clone lies a single base off, so this may be a read error. V is TRBV28 and J is TRBJ2-7; D might be TRBD2 (6 bases). V shed 6 bases and J shed 7 bases, with 22 bases lying between them. CDR1 and CDR2 from the germline V gene are MDHEN and SYDVKM. CDR3 length: 15 residues. CDR3 nucleotides: TGTGCCAGCAGGGCCGGACTGCGACTAGTAAATGAGCAGTACTTC. Its translation: CASRAGLRLVNEQYF.

The chain uses TRBV5-5 and TRBJ2-7; unclear D gene. The V and J ends lost 4 bases and 3 bases respectively, with 11 bases between them. The CDR3 runs to 13 residues. CDR1 is SGHKS, CDR2 YYEKEE, per germline (reference sequence). The CDR3 DNA reads TGTGCCAGCAGCCTTGAAAGGGTCTACGAGCAGTACTTC. Protein product: CASSLERVYEQYF.

The chain employs TRBV7-2 and TRBJ2-5; D uncertain. In germline, CDR1 is SGHTA, CDR2 FQGNSA. V was shortened by 3 bases and J by 4 bases, with 6 bases between the two germline ends. This CDR3 contains 12 residues. CDR3 protein: CASSFGSETQYF. CDR3 DNA: TGTGCCAGCAGCTTTGGTTCAGAGACCCAGTACTTC.

This clonotype was seen at least ten times. The rearrangement joins TRBV5-1 to TRBJ2-1; D is undetermined. CDR3 length: 12 residues. V was pared by 2 bases and J by 6 bases, with 6 bases between. Germline V CDR1 and CDR2: SGHRS, YFSETQ. DNA for the CDR3: TGCGCCAGCAGCTTAGGCCCCAATGAGCAGTTCTTC. Protein product: CASSLGPNEQFF.

About this clonotype itself: This clone may be a read error of a much larger clone one base away. V gene TRBV6-2 or TRBV6-3 combines with J gene TRBJ2-5, with 7 bases aligning to TRBD2. This CDR3 spans 18 amino acids. Germline CDR1 MNHEY, CDR2 SVGEGT. CDR3 DNA sequence: TGTGCCAGCAGTTACTCGATCTCGAGTAGCGGGTACCAAGGGACCCAGTACTTC. Protein product: CASSYSISSSGYQGTQYF.

On this clonotype itself: This clone may be a read error of a much larger clone one base away. The CDR3 bases are TGTGCCACCAGCACGAACATGGAGGGGATCCCATACACCTTC. Amino acids: CATSTNMEGIPYTF. The rearrangement joins TRBV15 to TRBJ1-2; a possible D gene is TRBD1 (5 bases). V lost 4 bases, J lost 11 bases, and 20 bases lay in between. Germline V gene sequence: CDR1 LNHNV, CDR2 YYDKDF (reference sequence). The CDR3 contains 14 residues.

This clonotype was seen a few times. The chain joins TRBV20-1 to TRBJ1-1; TRBD1 aligns across 8 bases. From germline, CDR1 is DFQATT and CDR2 SNEGSKA (reference sequence). After removal of 6 bases from V and 4 bases from J, the junction contained 4 bases not matched to a gene. The CDR3 covers 12 residues. The CDR3 region is CSAVRGLTEAFF. CDR3 bases: TGCAGTGCGGTCAGGGGGCTCACTGAAGCTTTCTTT.

The chain recombines TRBV4-1 with TRBJ2-7; D unresolved. The germline CDR1 and CDR2 sequences are MGHRA and YSYEKL. This CDR3 region has 15 residues. Trimming removed 1 base at V and 3 bases at J, with 13 bases between. The CDR3 region has the DNA TGCGCCAGCAGCCAAGTAGAAACCACAAGCTACGAGCAGTACTTC. It codes for CASSQVETTSYEQYF.

This clonotype has just a few counts. Here the CDR3 reads CASSYGSHSNQPQHF. Written as DNA, the CDR3 is TGTGCCAGCAGTTACGGCAGCCATAGCAATCAGCCCCAGCATTTT. V usage is TRBV6-6 and J usage is TRBJ1-5, with D unresolved. Trimming stripped 2 bases from V and 0 bases from J, with 8 bases between. CDR1 and CDR2 (germline): MNHNY, SVGAGI (reference sequence). The CDR3 is made up of 15 amino acids.

Worth noting for this clonotype: This may be a read error: a much more frequent sequence differs by one nucleotide. The chain joins TRBV4-1 to TRBJ1-2; the match to TRBD1 covers 10 bases. Germline V gene data show CDR1 as MGHRA and CDR2 as YSYEKL. V shed 3 bases, J shed 8 bases, and the junction held 12 bases outside the gene matches. CDR3 length equals 16 residues. The DNA of the CDR3 is TGCGCCAGCAGCCAGGACGATGCCGGGACAGGGGTAGGCTACACCTTC. Amino acids: CASSQDDAGTGVGYTF.

Worth noting for this clonotype: Without the conserved terminal phenylalanine or tryptophan, this CDR3 likely stems from a read error. The chain couples TRBV5-6 to TRBJ2-1, with 7 bases lining up with TRBD2. Looked up from germline, CDR1 is SGHDT and CDR2 is YYEEEE. V trimming: 5 bases; J trimming: 0 bases; junction bases outside the gene matches: 8. This CDR3 has 16 residues. The CDR3 loop reads CASRGEGFSSYNEQFL. The CDR3, as DNA: TGTGCCAGCAGAGGGGAGGGCTTCAGCTCCTACAATGAGCAGTTCCTC.

The chain recombines TRBV7-9 with TRBJ1-2; D uncertain. This CDR3 has 14 amino acids. Germline-derived CDR1 and CDR2 are SEHNR and FQNEAQ (reference sequence). V was shortened by 2 bases and J by 8 bases, with 15 bases between the two germline ends. CDR3 sequence (DNA): TGTGCCAGCAGCTTAACCCAAGGGCCTTCGGGCTACACCTTC. Amino acids: CASSLTQGPSGYTF.

Only a few counts were recorded for this clonotype. A much larger clone differs from this one at a single base, so this may be a read error. V usage is TRBV29-1 and J usage is TRBJ2-6; 10 positions match TRBD1. The CDR3 totals 16 residues. Germline V gene sequence: CDR1 SQVTM, CDR2 ANQGSEA. CDR3 DNA: TGCAGCGTTGAAGCGACAGGGGGCCGTGGGGCCAACGTCCGGACTTTC. Residues: CSVEATGGRGANVRTF.

Concerning this clonotype itself: The junction shows a germline mismatch at one end, possibly a read error. The chain uses TRBV4-1 and TRBJ2-3; unclear D gene. The CDR3 has 15 residues. Germline V CDR1 and CDR2: MGHRA, YSYEKL. The CDR3 DNA follows: TGCGTCAGCAGCCAAGAAGACGGTAGCACAGATACGCAGTATTTT. The encoded protein is CVSSQEDGSTDTQYF.

As for this clonotype: A clone one base away is much larger, so this may be a read error. The gene calls are TRBV29-1 and TRBJ2-3; perhaps TRBD1 as D (5 bases). The CDR3 sequence is 14 residues long. Germline assignment: CDR1 SQVTM and CDR2 ANQGSEA. DNA of the CDR3: TGCAGCGTTGATTTGACAGCGAGCACAGATATGCAGTATTTT. Translating gives CSVDLTASTDMQYF.